A single sample is the source of the 32 T cell receptor beta chains below, sequenced in a study of blood T cell repertoires in COVID-19 (dated by TCRdb to between 2020 and 2021). Libraries were prepared through the immunoSEQ multiplex PCR assay. What TCRdb holds here is the immuneACCESS table cut down to in-frame rearrangements. Part of the clones is not present; checked against another copy, under half of the missing clones reflect an unresolved V gene, and the others are unexplained. Present in this sample are fewer than 120,000 clones, 80% to 90% of which were seen just once. More than 15% of the sample is held by the ten biggest clonotypes. Input material: peripheral blood. These receptors were taken from an older woman with acute or convalescent COVID-19.

The chain links TRBV4-3 to TRBJ2-3, with D maybe TRBD2 (5 bases). This CDR3 has 15 amino acids. Per the germline V gene, CDR1 is LGHNA and CDR2 is YSLEER. Trimming removed 0 bases from V and 5 bases from J, with 12 bases in between. The CDR3 loop reads CASSQEPGVGDTQYF. CDR3 nucleotide sequence: TGCGCCAGCAGCCAAGAACCCGGGGTAGGAGATACGCAGTATTTT.

This clone was seen once. CDR3 DNA: TGTGCCAGCAGCATAGCGGGCGACTACGGGACCCAGTACTTC. Amino acids: CASSIAGDYGTQYF. V and J are TRBV9 and TRBJ2-5; 7 bases line up with TRBD2. The CDR3 is 14 residues long. J lost 7 bases, V lost 4 bases, and 10 bases had no gene match. Germline V gene data show CDR1 as SGDLS and CDR2 as YYNGEE. Full variable domain (rest looked up from reference TRBV9 and TRBJ2-5): DSGVTQTPKHLITATGQRVTLRCSPRSGDLSVYWYQQSLDQGLQFLIQYYNGEERAKGNILERFSAQQFPDLHSELNLSSLELGDSALYFCASSIAGDYGTQYFGPGTRLLVL.

This clone is a singleton in its sample. The chain links TRBV3-1 (or the pseudogene TRBV3-2) to TRBJ2-5; tentatively, D is TRBD2 (6 bases). The germline V and J ends were trimmed by 1 base and 7 bases, with 16 bases remaining between them. This CDR3 has 15 residues. Germline loops: CDR1 LGHDT, CDR2 YNNKEL (reference sequence). The CDR3 region has the DNA TGTGCCAGCAGCCAAGCGGGGGAGCCCCCGGGGACCCAGTACTTC. Its translation: CASSQAGEPPGTQYF.

The chain uses TRBV4-3 and TRBJ1-1, with 8 bases fitting TRBD1. J gave up 5 bases and V 4 bases, and 6 bases lay outside the gene matches. The CDR3 has 14 residues. The germline V gene encodes CDR1 LGHNA and CDR2 YSLEER. CDR3 protein: CASSPDRGGTEAFF. The CDR3 DNA is TGCGCCAGCAGCCCCGACAGGGGAGGGACTGAAGCTTTCTTT.

The chain uses TRBV3-1 (or the pseudogene TRBV3-2) and TRBJ2-7, with 9 bases aligning to TRBD1. Germline assignment: CDR1 LGHDT and CDR2 YNNKEL (reference sequence). The CDR3 runs to 14 residues. V was pared by 3 bases and J by 4 bases, with 4 bases of the junction left unmatched. As DNA, the CDR3 is TGTGCCAGCAGCCACCCGGGACAGGGATACGAGCAGTACTTC. Its translation is CASSHPGQGYEQYF.

The rearrangement uses TRBV28 and TRBJ2-7, with D possibly matching TRBD2 (7 bases). Germline V CDR1 and CDR2: MDHEN, SYDVKM. V was clipped by 10 bases and J by 3 bases, with 19 bases between them. This CDR3 spans 14 amino acids. CDR3 DNA: TGTGCCACCACCGAACGGGGGGCGGACTACGAGCAGTACTTC. It yields the protein CATTERGADYEQYF.

The chain couples TRBV24-1 to TRBJ2-1; TRBD1 is a possible D gene (5 bases). Trimming took off 0 bases at V and 4 bases at J, with 9 bases between the two ends. CDR1 KGHDR and CDR2 SFDVKD come from the germline V gene. This CDR3 is 15 amino acids long. In nucleotides, the CDR3 is TGTGCCACCAGTGATTTGCAGGGTCGGTACAATGAGCAGTTCTTC. Residues: CATSDLQGRYNEQFF.

This chain links TRBV4-3 with TRBJ2-7; 8 bases fit TRBD1. The CDR3 runs to 17 residues. Looked up from germline, CDR1 is LGHNA and CDR2 is YSLEER. V was pared by 4 bases and J by 3 bases, with 14 bases of the junction left unmatched. The DNA of the CDR3 is TGCGCCAGCAGCCCGTCAGGGGGCGAGGGGTTATACTACGAGCAGTACTTC. It is translated as CASSPSGGEGLYYEQYF.

V gene TRBV19 combines with J gene TRBJ1-5; the D is unclear. V dropped 3 bases and J dropped 3 bases, with 12 bases sitting between them. This CDR3 spans 15 amino acids. CDR1 and CDR2 from the germline V gene are LNHDA and SQIVND (reference sequence). CDR3 in DNA: TGTGCCAGTAGTATCGGAGGGTGGGACAATCAGCCCCAGCATTTT. This sequence encodes CASSIGGWDNQPQHF.

The gene calls are TRBV19 and TRBJ1-5, with 7 nucleotides matching TRBD1. This CDR3 is 16 amino acids long. Trimming removed 10 bases from V and 4 bases from J; junction bases left unmatched: 16. The V gene's germline CDR1 is LNHDA and CDR2 SQIVND (reference sequence). CDR3 region: CATRDSHSGWNQPQHF. CDR3 nucleotides: TGTGCCACCAGGGACAGTCATTCGGGATGGAATCAGCCCCAGCATTTT.

This chain uses TRBV30 with TRBJ2-5; possibly TRBD1 for D (7 bases). CDR1 and CDR2 (germline): GTSNPN, SVGIG (reference sequence). The CDR3 contains 13 residues. Trimming took off 0 bases at V and 5 bases at J, with 10 bases between the two ends. The CDR3 DNA follows: TGTGCCTGGAGTGTACAGGGGAGGGAGACCCAGTACTTC. This sequence encodes CAWSVQGRETQYF.

The sample holds one count of this clone. This sequence joins TRBV3-1 (or the pseudogene TRBV3-2) and TRBJ1-4, with a tentative D call TRBD1 (6 bases). This CDR3 is 18 amino acids long. Germline V gives CDR1 LGHDT, CDR2 YNNKEL (reference sequence). V was trimmed by 0 bases and J by 3 bases, leaving 17 bases between them. The chain's CDR3 is CASSQDSSRGFANEKLFF. As DNA, the CDR3 is TGTGCCAGCAGCCAAGATTCGTCCAGGGGATTTGCTAATGAAAAACTGTTTTTT.

The chain has TRBV6-1 and TRBJ1-6; 9 bases line up with TRBD1. Per germline, CDR1 MNHNS and CDR2 SASEGT. This CDR3 contains 16 residues. Trimming removed 4 bases from V and 9 bases from J; junction bases left unmatched: 10. CDR3 nucleotide sequence: TGTGCCAGCAGTGGAGGGACAGGGTTTGTCGCTTCACCCCTCCACTTT. This sequence encodes CASSGGTGFVASPLHF.

The V and J genes are TRBV30 and TRBJ2-7, with 11 nucleotides matching TRBD1. Germline V CDR1 and CDR2: GTSNPN, SVGIG (reference sequence). V lost 3 bases, J lost 0 bases, and 4 bases stayed unmatched. There are 15 residues in the CDR3. CDR3 bases: TGTGCCTGGAGCCCGGGACAGGGGGTCTCCTACGAGCAGTACTTC. Encoded protein: CAWSPGQGVSYEQYF.

The sample holds one count of this clone. V and J are TRBV30 and TRBJ2-7, with D unresolved. Trimming stripped 3 bases from V and 3 bases from J, with 12 bases between. CDR1 is GTSNPN and CDR2 is SVGIG in the germline V gene (reference sequence). The CDR3 has 13 residues. Here the CDR3 DNA reads TGTGCCTGGAGCCCCATGGGCAACTACGAGCAGTACTTC. Translated, it gives CAWSPMGNYEQYF. The whole variable domain, filled in from reference TRBV30 and TRBJ2-7, reads SQTIHQWPATLVQPVGSPLSLECTVEGTSNPNLYWYRQAAGRGLQLLFYSVGIGQISSEVPQNLSASRPQDRQFILSSKKLLLSDSGFYLCAWSPMGNYEQYFGPGTRLTVT.

The rearrangement links TRBV18 to TRBJ1-4; TRBD1 aligns across 10 bases. This CDR3 contains 15 residues. V shed 5 bases and J 7 bases; nucleotides not matched to a gene: 7. Germline V CDR1 and CDR2: KGHSH, LQKENI. Here the CDR3 DNA reads TGTGCCAGCTCAAGGTCCCGGACAGGGGGTGAAAAACTGTTTTTT. It translates to CASSRSRTGGEKLFF.

This clone has only a few counts. The chain uses TRBV30 and TRBJ1-1; a possible D gene is TRBD1 (5 bases). From germline, CDR1 is GTSNPN and CDR2 SVGIG (reference sequence). CDR3 size: 14 residues. Between the trimmed V and J ends, which lost 0 bases and 2 bases, there was a span of 10 bases. CDR3 region: CAWSVPGANTEAFF. The CDR3, as DNA: TGTGCCTGGAGTGTACCTGGGGCTAACACTGAAGCTTTCTTT.

DNA for the CDR3: TGTGCCAGCAGCTTGCGTACAGGGGACAATTCACCCCTCCACTTT. It specifies CASSLRTGDNSPLHF. The chain links TRBV5-4 to TRBJ1-6; 7 positions match TRBD1. V lost 1 base, J lost 7 bases, and 5 bases stayed unmatched. This CDR3 has 15 residues. Germline CDR1 is SGHNT and CDR2 is YYREEE (reference sequence).

This clone was observed once. The chain combines TRBV9 with TRBJ1-3; 9 nucleotides line up with TRBD1. V lost 2 bases to trimming and J lost 7 bases; unmatched junction nucleotides: 13. Germline CDR1 reads SGDLS; CDR2 reads YYNGEE. This CDR3 is 17 amino acids long. The chain's CDR3 is CASSVSHPGTGSNTIYF. For the CDR3, the DNA is TGTGCCAGCAGCGTGTCGCACCCCGGGACAGGGTCGAACACCATATATTTT.

This chain uses TRBV10-1 with TRBJ1-1; weak D call: TRBD1 (5 bases). There are 11 residues in the CDR3. V shed 2 bases and J shed 10 bases, with 8 bases lying between them. Germline CDR1 is WNHNN and CDR2 is SYGVQD (reference sequence). The CDR3 here is CASSETGGAFF. The CDR3 DNA sequence: TGCGCCAGCAGTGAGACGGGGGGAGCTTTCTTT.

The V call is TRBV7-2, the J call TRBJ2-7; D is possibly TRBD2 (7 bases). There are 15 residues in the CDR3. CDR1 is SGHTA and CDR2 is FQGNSA in the germline V gene. V lost 5 bases and J lost 3, with 17 bases in between. DNA for the CDR3: TGTGCCAGCAGCCTAAATGCGGGGGCCAACTACGAGCAGTACTTC. This encodes CASSLNAGANYEQYF.

The chain carries TRBV29-1 and TRBJ1-2; TRBD1 aligns across 7 bases. From germline, CDR1 is SQVTM and CDR2 ANQGSEA. CDR3 length: 10 amino acids. J gave up 8 bases and V 4 bases, and 1 base lay outside the gene matches. The DNA of the CDR3 is TGCAGCGTTGGGGACAGCGGCTACACCTTC. Its translation: CSVGDSGYTF.

The chain is built from TRBV5-1 and TRBJ1-1, with D unresolved. The germline CDR1 and CDR2 sequences are SGHRS and YFSETQ. The ends were cut back, 2 bases at V and 1 base at J, with 15 bases in the middle. The CDR3 runs to 16 residues. CDR3 sequence reads: CASSLARPGRNTEAFF. The CDR3, as DNA: TGCGCCAGCAGCTTAGCGCGACCGGGTAGGAACACTGAAGCTTTCTTT.

The chain carries TRBV23-1 and TRBJ1-3, with 7 bases fitting TRBD1. TRBV23-1 has ORF status, its function being uncertain. The CDR3 spans 17 residues. The trim removed 3 bases at V and 0 bases at J, leaving 8 bases unmatched. This CDR3 reads CASSQGDSSYSGNTIYF. DNA for the CDR3: TGCGCCAGCAGTCAGGGGGACAGCTCATACTCTGGAAACACCATATATTTT.

This clone was recorded only once. This chain connects TRBV9 to TRBJ2-2; perhaps TRBD1 as D (6 bases). Germline-derived CDR1 and CDR2 are SGDLS and YYNGEE. Trimming pared 4 bases from V and 6 bases from J, leaving 13 bases between. The CDR3 sequence is 14 residues long. CDR3 in amino acids: CASSFQQGAGELFF. The CDR3 DNA reads as TGTGCCAGCAGCTTTCAACAGGGCGCCGGGGAGCTGTTTTTT. The full variable domain, with the rest looked up from reference TRBV9 and TRBJ2-2, is DSGVTQTPKHLITATGQRVTLRCSPRSGDLSVYWYQQSLDQGLQFLIQYYNGEERAKGNILERFSAQQFPDLHSELNLSSLELGDSALYFCASSFQQGAGELFFGEGSRLTVL.

The genes are TRBV7-2 and TRBJ1-5, with 8 bases matching TRBD1. Germline values: CDR1 SGHTA, CDR2 FQGNSA. The CDR3 runs to 15 residues. V shed 5 bases and J 3 bases; nucleotides not matched to a gene: 6. This CDR3 reads CASSLQGANNQPQHF. The DNA for the CDR3 is TGTGCCAGCAGCCTGCAGGGGGCGAACAATCAGCCCCAGCATTTT.

The rearrangement uses TRBV7-9 and TRBJ1-2; tentatively, D is TRBD1 (6 bases). The V end was cut by 1 base, the J end by 2 bases, with 11 bases between. CDR3 length: 15 amino acids. Germline V lookup: CDR1 SEHNR, CDR2 FQNEAQ (reference sequence). For the CDR3, the DNA is TGTGCCAGCAGCTTAGACCTTGGGGGCAACTATGGCTACACCTTC. It is translated as CASSLDLGGNYGYTF.

This rearrangement joins TRBV10-3 to TRBJ1-2; TRBD1 might be the D (5 bases). The CDR3 extends over 13 amino acids. CDR1 ENHRY and CDR2 SYGVKD come from the germline V gene. V dropped 2 bases and J dropped 6 bases, with 10 bases sitting between them. CDR3 loop: CAISEETENGYTF. CDR3 bases: TGTGCCATCAGTGAGGAGACAGAGAATGGCTACACCTTC.

The chain links TRBV15 to TRBJ1-2; D remains ambiguous. Germline V gene data show CDR1 as LNHNV and CDR2 as YYDKDF (reference sequence). This CDR3 has 12 residues. The V and J ends lost 5 bases and 7 bases respectively, with 11 bases between them. CDR3 nucleotide sequence: TGTGCCACCAGCGAGGGTTATTCTGGCTACACCTTC. It codes for CATSEGYSGYTF.

The table lists this clone with a few counts. The sample carries other DNA sequences with the same CDR3. The chain recombines TRBV14 with TRBJ1-4; TRBD1 is a possible D gene (6 bases). CDR1 is SGHDN, CDR2 FVKESK, per germline. The V and J ends lost 4 bases and 7 bases respectively, with 10 bases between them. The CDR3 has 13 residues. The CDR3 loop is CASSLVQGEKLFF. As DNA, the CDR3 is TGTGCCAGCAGCCTCGTACAGGGTGAAAAACTGTTTTTT.

The chain has TRBV7-8 and TRBJ1-1; the D gene is possibly TRBD1 (6 bases). Germline V gives CDR1 SGHVS, CDR2 FQNEAQ. Trimming removed 5 bases at V and 1 base at J, with 14 bases between. CDR3 length: 15 amino acids. The CDR3 sequence is CASSGNRVENTEAFF. CDR3 nucleotide sequence: TGTGCCAGCAGCGGCAACAGGGTCGAGAACACTGAAGCTTTCTTT.

The genes are TRBV11-3 and TRBJ1-1; D unresolved. V lost 5 bases, J lost 3 bases, and 10 bases lay in between. The CDR3 has 13 amino acids. Germline V lookup: CDR1 SGHNT, CDR2 YENEEA. CDR3 protein: CASSEEDDTEAFF. The DNA for the CDR3 is TGTGCCAGCAGCGAAGAGGATGACACTGAAGCTTTCTTT.